Shown below are 23 T cell receptor beta chains from a single sample sequenced in a study of blood T cell repertoires in COVID-19. Data came from immunoSEQ multiplex PCR; TCRdb stores just in-frame clones and leaves some out. The repertoire holds 120,000 to 150,000 clones, with over 70% as singletons. The source material was peripheral blood. The origin of the receptors is a man aged 55 to 70 with active or convalescent COVID-19.

The V call is TRBV29-1, the J call TRBJ1-1; TRBD1 matches at 7 bases. The CDR3 has 13 residues. V was pared by 6 bases and J by 7 bases, with 11 bases of the junction left unmatched. CDR1 is SQVTM and CDR2 is ANQGSEA in the germline V gene. CDR3 in amino acids: CSVGSGTADEAFF. The CDR3 DNA is TGCAGCGTGGGCTCCGGGACAGCTGATGAAGCTTTCTTT. Full variable domain (missing parts from reference TRBV29-1 and TRBJ1-1): SAVISQKPSRDICQRGTSLTIQCQVDSQVTMMFWYRQQPGQSLTLIATANQGSEATYESGFVIDKFPISRPNLTFSTLTVSNMSPEDSSIYLCSVGSGTADEAFFGQGTRLTVV.

In its sample, this clone was seen a few times. The chain links TRBV20-1 to TRBJ1-2; possibly TRBD1 for D (6 bases). The CDR3 sequence is 11 residues long. With 6 bases removed from V and 8 bases from J, the gap between germline ends came to 13 bases. Germline V gene data show CDR1 as DFQATT and CDR2 as SNEGSKA (reference sequence). CDR3 sequence reads: CSATGLNGYTF. CDR3 nucleotides: TGCAGTGCCACAGGGCTCAACGGCTACACCTTC.

The rearrangement links TRBV4-1 to TRBJ2-7; TRBD1 is a possible D gene (6 bases). V was clipped by 2 bases and J by 5 bases, with 16 bases between them. This CDR3 has 15 residues. From germline, CDR1 is MGHRA and CDR2 YSYEKL. CDR3 protein: CASSQSPRGGNEQYF. The CDR3 nucleotides read TGCGCCAGCAGCCAATCACCCAGGGGTGGCAACGAGCAGTACTTC.

This clone was seen more than once but under ten times. The V call is TRBV7-2, the J call TRBJ2-7; D not resolved. Germline CDR1 reads SGHTA; CDR2 reads FQGNSA. The CDR3 loop spans 16 amino acids. V was shortened by 3 bases and J by 0 bases, with 15 bases between the two germline ends. DNA for the CDR3: TGTGCCAGCAGCTTGAGTGCTGCTACTTCCTCCTACGAGCAGTACTTC. This codes for CASSLSAATSSYEQYF.

CDR3 coding DNA: TGTGCCAGCAGTGATGTTCTGGGGGCGCGCACTGAAGCTTTCTTT. Translating gives CASSDVLGARTEAFF. The rearrangement joins TRBV6-1 to TRBJ1-1, with D possibly matching TRBD1 (6 bases). Germline CDR1 MNHNS, CDR2 SASEGT. The germline V and J ends were trimmed by 3 bases and 4 bases, with 15 bases remaining between them. The length of the CDR3 is 15 residues.

V and J are TRBV24-1 and TRBJ2-4; weak D call: TRBD2 (6 bases). With 4 bases removed from V and 6 bases from J, the gap between germline ends came to 9 bases. CDR3 length equals 13 residues. Germline lookup yields CDR1 KGHDR and CDR2 SFDVKD. DNA for the CDR3: TGTGCCACCAGTGACAGGAGGGGAAACATTCAGTACTTC. It codes for CATSDRRGNIQYF.

V gene TRBV2 combines with J gene TRBJ1-6; D remains ambiguous. Trimming took 0 bases from V and 10 from J, leaving 7 bases between them. The germline gives CDR1 SNHLY, CDR2 FYNNEI. CDR3 length: 13 residues. The CDR3 nucleotides are TGTGCCAGCAGTGAAGCAGGGAGGTCACCCCTCCACTTT. It encodes CASSEAGRSPLHF.

The chain links TRBV9 to TRBJ1-6; 8 bases map to TRBD1. From germline, CDR1 is SGDLS and CDR2 YYNGEE. This CDR3 contains 16 residues. Losses at the gene ends were 4 bases for V and 9 bases for J; bases not matched to a gene: 12. The CDR3 is CASSPQGQGAGSPLHF. CDR3 coding DNA: TGTGCCAGCAGCCCCCAGGGGCAGGGGGCCGGTTCACCCCTCCACTTT.

V and J are TRBV14 and TRBJ1-2; tentative D call: TRBD1 (6 bases). V was clipped by 4 bases and J by 1 base, with 13 bases between them. CDR1 SGHDN and CDR2 FVKESK come from the germline V gene. The CDR3 spans 15 residues. CDR3 in DNA: TGTGCCAGCAGCCCTCCGGGACACCTTAACTATGGCTACACCTTC. It encodes CASSPPGHLNYGYTF. The complete variable domain, with remaining parts taken from reference TRBV14 and TRBJ1-2, reads EAGVTQFPSHSVIEKGQTVTLRCDPISGHDNLYWYRRVMGKEIKFLLHFVKESKQDESGMPNNRFLAERTGGTYSTLKVQPAELEDSGVYFCASSPPGHLNYGYTFGSGTRLTVV.

Only a few counts were recorded for this clone. The chain joins TRBV4-1 to TRBJ2-3; perhaps TRBD2 as D (6 bases). The length of the CDR3 is 15 residues. With 1 base removed from V and 5 bases from J, the gap between germline ends came to 13 bases. Germline V gene lookup returns CDR1 MGHRA and CDR2 YSYEKL. CDR3 in amino acids: CASSQGGRTQDTQYF. The DNA of the CDR3 is TGCGCCAGCAGCCAAGGGGGGAGGACTCAAGATACGCAGTATTTT.

The genes are TRBV6-5 and TRBJ2-7; 8 bases map to TRBD1. The V gene's germline CDR1 is MNHEY and CDR2 SVGAGI. J was trimmed by 6 bases and V by 5 bases; bases with no gene match: 9. The CDR3 sequence is 14 residues long. CDR3 sequence reads: CASSTQGAWSEQYF. The CDR3 nucleotides are TGTGCCAGCAGTACCCAGGGGGCGTGGAGCGAGCAGTACTTC.

This clone was seen once. The chain couples TRBV7-2 to TRBJ2-7; 8 bases map to TRBD1. The CDR3 is 14 amino acids. The J segment lost 4 bases and the V segment lost 4 bases, leaving 6 bases of the junction unmatched. The germline CDR1 and CDR2 sequences are SGHTA and FQGNSA. The CDR3 is CASSWTGRSYEQYF. In DNA form, the CDR3 reads TGTGCCAGCAGCTGGACAGGGAGAAGTTACGAGCAGTACTTC.

The chain uses TRBV28 and TRBJ1-2; the match to TRBD1 covers 7 bases. V shed 5 bases, J shed 6 bases, and the junction held 9 bases outside the gene matches. The CDR3 is made up of 14 amino acids. The germline CDR1 and CDR2 sequences are MDHEN and SYDVKM. In DNA, the CDR3 is TGTGCCAGCAGTGCGACAGGGTTGGGCAATGGCTACACCTTC. This translates into CASSATGLGNGYTF.

J is TRBJ2-2 and V is TRBV24-1, with a possible D match to TRBD1 (6 bases). The CDR3 has 16 residues. Germline V gene sequence: CDR1 KGHDR, CDR2 SFDVKD. Trimming cost V 0 bases and J 3 bases, with 10 bases left between them. The CDR3 DNA sequence: TGTGCCACCAGTGATTTGGGGGACACTGACACCGGGGAGCTGTTTTTT. It codes for CATSDLGDTDTGELFF.

The CDR3 DNA follows: TGTGCCACCAGTGATAATAAACCGGGACAGGGACTCTATGGCTACACCTTC. It is translated as CATSDNKPGQGLYGYTF. The V gene is TRBV24-1, the J gene TRBJ1-2, with 9 bases that match TRBD1. Germline-derived CDR1 and CDR2 are KGHDR and SFDVKD. This CDR3 contains 17 residues. Trimming took 3 bases from V and 4 from J; bases not matched to a gene: 11.

The chain carries TRBV28 and TRBJ1-3, with 7 nucleotides matching TRBD1. V was clipped by 6 bases and J by 4 bases; unmatched bases: 6. Germline assignment: CDR1 MDHEN and CDR2 SYDVKM. CDR3 length equals 14 residues. The CDR3 region is CASRVQGRGNTIYF. DNA for the CDR3: TGTGCCAGCAGGGTACAGGGGCGGGGAAACACCATATATTTT.

The sample holds one count of this clone. A read error may be the cause here, since a much bigger clone is one base away. This rearrangement joins TRBV11-2 to TRBJ2-7, with 7 bases identical to TRBD1. Trimming removed 5 bases from V and 2 bases from J; junction bases left unmatched: 0. The CDR3 length is 12 residues. Germline loops: CDR1 SGHAT, CDR2 FQNNGV. CDR3 sequence: CASSDRAYEQYF. DNA for the CDR3: TGTGCCAGCAGCGACAGGGCCTACGAGCAGTACTTC.

This clone was recorded only once. This chain joins TRBV27 and TRBJ2-7, with D possibly matching TRBD2 (6 bases). CDR3 length: 21 amino acids. Deletions cut 3 bases from V and 3 bases from J, with 33 bases between. Germline assignment: CDR1 MNHEY and CDR2 SMNVEV (reference sequence). The CDR3 is CASSLVGMGWGGTPKDYEQYF. The CDR3 nucleotides are TGTGCCAGCAGTTTGGTGGGAATGGGATGGGGCGGGACCCCAAAAGACTACGAGCAGTACTTC.

The chain recombines TRBV7-2 with TRBJ1-5; TRBD1 is a possible D gene (5 bases). The V end lost 1 base, the J end lost 3 bases, and 7 bases lay between the germline ends. This CDR3 contains 14 residues. The germline V gene encodes CDR1 SGHTA and CDR2 FQGNSA. The chain's CDR3 is CASSLGQLNQPQHF. CDR3 nucleotides: TGTGCCAGCAGCTTAGGACAGCTCAATCAGCCCCAGCATTTT.

This clone was picked up a small number of times. This chain connects TRBV6-2 or TRBV6-3 to TRBJ2-7; D is undetermined. V was clipped by 5 bases and J by 0 bases, with 17 bases between them. CDR1 MNHEY and CDR2 SVGEGT come from the germline V gene. The CDR3 runs to 16 residues. In DNA, the CDR3 is TGTGCCAGCAGTGGATCTCGAAACAGTATCTCCTACGAGCAGTACTTC. Its protein is CASSGSRNSISYEQYF.

J is TRBJ2-1 and V is TRBV29-1, with D possibly TRBD1 on 6 matching bases. Germline CDR1 is SQVTM and CDR2 is ANQGSEA. The length of the CDR3 is 14 residues. V lost 1 base and J lost 7, with 14 bases in between. CDR3 in DNA: TGCAGCGTTGAAGGGCCGCTCAGGGGAAATGAGCAGTTCTTC. Encoded protein: CSVEGPLRGNEQFF.

The chain joins TRBV5-1 to TRBJ2-7; 8 bases match TRBD1. The junction had 7 bases not matched to a gene; V was cut back by 0 bases and J by 2 bases. Germline V CDR1 and CDR2: SGHRS, YFSETQ. This CDR3 has 16 amino acids. The CDR3 nucleotides are TGCGCCAGCAGCTTGGTTGTTTCAGGGGGCCCCTACGAGCAGTACTTC. It specifies CASSLVVSGGPYEQYF.

The rearrangement links TRBV28 to TRBJ2-5; no clear D. The V gene's germline CDR1 is MDHEN and CDR2 SYDVKM. V was trimmed by 4 bases and J by 9 bases, leaving 9 bases between them. CDR3 length: 11 residues. CDR3 residues: CASSSSGPQYF. CDR3 in DNA: TGTGCCAGCAGTTCCTCGGGTCCCCAGTACTTC.